The sequence of this TCR beta chain was determined in a study of blood T cell repertoires in COVID-19 (dated by TCRdb to the early 2020s). With regard to the full study: Samples from collaborators originated in the United States, Italy and Spain and spanned both the acute and convalescent phases of COVID-19. The prospective study material was composed of cDNA or gDNA derived from T cells, B-cell-depleted T cells, or PBMCs. Subjects who had been exposed to COVID-19, were actively infected with it, or had recovered from it provided the deeply sampled blood TCRbeta repertoires that made up the dataset. The repertoires were made available in a free public database intended to serve as a resource for research on the immune response to SARS-CoV-2. The samples were drawn from the first 160 participants of the ongoing ImmuneRACE study and from roughly 1,300 subjects provided by 6 global collaborators. Nearly every sample came with metadata listing a de-identified subject ID, COVID-19 status, age in years and sex. Where available, HLA class I and class II types were obtained from metadata supplied by the sample provider rather than from assay-based typing. What the work shows at the level of the full study, not this receptor alone: The amount of clinical and demographic metadata varied by source and participant and was provided uncurated.

In Seattle, one collaborating source enrolled patients while the infection was active and tracked those patients longitudinally over the course of disease. Whole blood was collected in K2EDTA tubes by collaborating institutions according to the institutions' own protocols. For TCRbeta analysis, collaborators shipped samples as frozen whole blood, isolated PBMCs, or DNA extracted from either of those sample types. The immunoSEQ Assay, a bias-controlled multiplex PCR, was used to amplify TCRbeta CDR3 regions from genomic DNA. In the source study's methods: The number of nucleated cells in each sample was estimated from the amplification of reference gene primers within the assay. Sequence reads were collapsed and filtered to measure the absolute abundance of every unique TCRbeta CDR3 rearrangement. For each sample, productive Simpson clonality was calculated by taking the square root of Simpson's diversity index across productive rearrangements. This is the immuneACCESS table as TCRdb keeps it, with only in-frame sequences that have V and J called. A part of the clones is gone; compared with another copy, unresolved V genes explain less than half, and the rest is unexplained. The V and J calls and clone size were taken over from that table, and D and trimming were inferred from the DNA. The sample contains 500,000 to 600,000 clones, roughly 91% of them found a single time. Under 8.5% of the sample comes from the top ten.

Reading the germline V gene gives CDR1 SGHTA and CDR2 FQGNSA. V drops 3 bases and J drops 4 bases, leaving 10 bases in between. The CDR3 starts with the cysteine, ends with the phenylalanine, and has 14 residues. The CDR3 DNA has 42 bases and is translated from base 1. Concerning this clone: It lacks a known antigen. One base away there is no much larger clone; base qualities are not given.

The sequencing sample was made of peripheral blood. The clonotype comes from a woman aged 50 to 60 with COVID-19, enrolled during active disease. Recombination connected TRBV7-2 to TRBJ1-5, with a tentative D gene TRBD1 over 5 matching bases. The CDR3 is CASSFGGANQPQHF. The DNA is TGTGCCAGCAGCTTTGGCGGGGCTAATCAGCCCCAGCATTTT.